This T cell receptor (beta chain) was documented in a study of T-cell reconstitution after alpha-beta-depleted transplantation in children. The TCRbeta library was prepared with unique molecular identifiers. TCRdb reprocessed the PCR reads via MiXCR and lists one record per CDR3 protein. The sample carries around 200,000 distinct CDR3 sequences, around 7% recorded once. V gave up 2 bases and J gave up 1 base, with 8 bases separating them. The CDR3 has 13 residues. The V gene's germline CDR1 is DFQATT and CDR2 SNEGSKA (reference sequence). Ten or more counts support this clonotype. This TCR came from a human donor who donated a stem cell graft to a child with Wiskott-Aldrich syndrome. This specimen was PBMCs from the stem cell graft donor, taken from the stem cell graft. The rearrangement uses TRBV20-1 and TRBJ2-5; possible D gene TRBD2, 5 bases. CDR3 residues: CSARIEGQETQYF. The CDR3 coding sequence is TGCAGTGCTAGAATAGAGGGCCAAGAGACCCAGTACTTC.